This T cell receptor beta chain came from a study of T cells in Graves' hyperthyroidism and ophthalmopathy. Newly diagnosed patients aged 18 to 65 had hyperthyroidism of under 2 months' duration. Researchers barred patients who had uncontrolled infection, other autoimmune disease, pregnancy or lactation. Trimming removed 6 bases at V and 1 base at J, with 15 bases between. The germline gives CDR1 SQVTM, CDR2 ANQGSEA. The CDR3 consists of 14 residues. Amplified TCR beta CDR3 regions derived from RNA transcripts. The TCR CDR3 first-round RT-PCR relied on the HTBI primer set. From the multiplex PCR reads, TCRdb called clonotypes with MiXCR, one entry per CDR3 protein. Of 40,000 to 55,000 distinct CDR3 sequences listed, over 45% are singletons.

The chain recombines TRBV29-1 with TRBJ1-1; the D gene is possibly TRBD1 (5 bases). The receptor was derived from a woman aged 45-65 years with Graves' hyperthyroidism. Specimen: peripheral blood or thyroid tissue (not recorded which). The CDR3 spells CSVGPGLSNTEAFF. For the CDR3, the DNA is TGCAGCGTCGGCCCAGGGCTTTCGAACACTGAAGCTTTCTTT.